These 23 T cell receptor beta chains share one sample of origin, sequenced in a study of blood T cell repertoires in COVID-19. The data were produced by immunoSEQ multiplex PCR, yet TCRdb's version contains in-frame clones alone and is incomplete. The table records 150,000 to 200,000 clones, around nine tenths of them present only once. Sequencing was carried out using peripheral blood. These receptors came from a man between 18 and 35 years old with active or convalescent COVID-19.

The J gene is TRBJ1-5, the V gene TRBV4-1; the D gene is possibly TRBD1 (5 bases). The ends were cut back, 4 bases at V and 5 bases at J, with 15 bases in the middle. Germline CDR1 is MGHRA and CDR2 is YSYEKL. This CDR3 comprises 15 residues. CDR3 loop: CASSPGASHHQPQHF. The CDR3 coding sequence is TGCGCCAGCAGCCCTGGGGCCAGCCATCATCAGCCCCAGCATTTT.

The J gene is TRBJ2-3, the V gene TRBV3-1 (or the pseudogene TRBV3-2); TRBD2 agrees at 8 bases. The CDR3 has 15 residues. Trimming cost V 4 bases and J 2 bases; bases outside gene matches: 5. Germline lookup yields CDR1 LGHDT and CDR2 YNNKEL (reference sequence). The CDR3 loop reads CASSRAGVTTDTQYF. CDR3 sequence (DNA): TGTGCCAGCAGCCGAGCGGGGGTGACCACAGATACGCAGTATTTT.

The chain links TRBV4-2 to TRBJ2-5; 7 nucleotides line up with TRBD1. The CDR3 runs to 14 residues. V gave up 4 bases and J gave up 3 bases; unmatched junction bases: 5. CDR1 LGHNA and CDR2 YNFKEQ come from the germline V gene. In DNA, the CDR3 is TGTGCCAGCAGCCGGACAGGAGAAAAAGAGACCCAGTACTTC. Translated, it gives CASSRTGEKETQYF.

The J gene is TRBJ1-2, the V gene TRBV30, with D possibly matching TRBD1 (6 bases). V shed 2 bases and J shed 3 bases, with 10 bases lying between them. The V gene's germline CDR1 is GTSNPN and CDR2 SVGIG (reference sequence). This CDR3 is 13 amino acids long. The DNA of the CDR3 is TGTGCCTGGAGTCAGGGGCTACACTATGGCTACACCTTC. Protein product: CAWSQGLHYGYTF.

The J gene is TRBJ1-4, the V gene TRBV30; D possibly corresponds to TRBD1 (6 bases). This CDR3 has 16 residues. V lost 0 bases and J lost 5, with 16 bases in between. Germline loops: CDR1 GTSNPN, CDR2 SVGIG (reference sequence). As DNA, the CDR3 is TGTGCCTGGAGTGTACTTGGCGGCAGGGGAAATGAAAAACTGTTTTTT. Translating it yields CAWSVLGGRGNEKLFF.

The V gene is TRBV5-4, the J gene TRBJ1-6, with TRBD1 as a possible D gene (5 bases). V dropped 0 bases and J dropped 5 bases, with 9 bases sitting between them. Germline CDR1 SGHNT, CDR2 YYREEE (reference sequence). This CDR3 spans 15 amino acids. The CDR3 here is CASSLAGNNNSPLHF. The DNA of the CDR3 is TGTGCCAGCAGCTTGGCAGGGAACAATAATTCACCCCTCCACTTT. Using reference TRBV5-4 and TRBJ1-6 for the parts outside the CDR3, the full variable domain is ETGVTQSPTHLIKTRGQQVTLRCSSQSGHNTVSWYQQALGQGPQFIFQYYREEENGRGNFPPRFSGLQFPNYSSELNVNALELDDSALYLCASSLAGNNNSPLHFGNGTRLTVT.

The chain recombines TRBV6-4 with TRBJ2-3; TRBD1 matches 7 bases. V gave up 5 bases and J gave up 4 bases; unmatched junction bases: 6. The germline CDR1 and CDR2 sequences are MRHNA and SNTAGT. CDR3 size: 14 residues. CDR3 residues: CASSPDRDADTQYF. CDR3 coding DNA: TGTGCCAGCAGTCCCGACAGGGATGCAGATACGCAGTATTTT.

The rearrangement links TRBV7-2 to TRBJ2-7, with TRBD2 identical over 9 bases. CDR3 length equals 16 residues. The V gene's germline CDR1 is SGHTA and CDR2 FQGNSA. Unmatched junction bases numbered 3, after V lost 0 bases and J lost 0 bases. The CDR3 loop is CASSLAQREVSYEQYF. As DNA, the CDR3 is TGTGCCAGCAGCTTAGCGCAGCGGGAGGTCTCCTACGAGCAGTACTTC. Complete variable domain (other parts from reference TRBV7-2 and TRBJ2-7): GAGVSQSPSNKVTEKGKDVELRCDPISGHTALYWYRQSLGQGLEFLIYFQGNSAPDKSGLPSDRFSAERTGGSVSTLTIQRTQQEDSAVYLCASSLAQREVSYEQYFGPGTRLTVT.

The chain is built from TRBV4-1 and TRBJ1-2, with a tentative D call TRBD1 (6 bases). V shed 1 base and J shed 4 bases, with 16 bases lying between them. In germline, CDR1 is MGHRA, CDR2 YSYEKL. The CDR3 is made up of 16 amino acids. The CDR3 is CASSQVSGAVGYGYTF. The CDR3 DNA sequence: TGCGCCAGCAGCCAAGTTTCAGGGGCGGTTGGCTATGGCTACACCTTC.

This chain joins TRBV5-1 and TRBJ2-1, with TRBD2 identical over 9 bases. CDR3 size: 15 residues. Per germline, CDR1 SGHRS and CDR2 YFSETQ. V lost 0 bases to trimming and J lost 7 bases; unmatched junction nucleotides: 5. As DNA, the CDR3 is TGCGCCAGCAGCTTGGAGGCTAGCGGGAAGAATGAGCAGTTCTTC. It translates to CASSLEASGKNEQFF.

The chain links TRBV6-1 to TRBJ1-5; 8 bases agree with TRBD1. The CDR3 is 16 amino acids. V was clipped by 2 bases and J by 0 bases; unmatched bases: 3. Per germline, CDR1 MNHNS and CDR2 SASEGT. The CDR3 region is CASSESRGRSNQPQHF. The CDR3 coding sequence is TGTGCCAGCAGTGAAAGCAGGGGGCGTAGCAATCAGCCCCAGCATTTT.

The rearrangement uses TRBV5-8 and TRBJ2-2, with TRBD2 matching over 10 bases. V shed 4 bases and J 0 bases; nucleotides not matched to a gene: 3. The CDR3 covers 16 residues. The germline V gene has CDR1 SGHTS and CDR2 YDEGEE. The DNA of the CDR3 is TGTGCCAGCAGCCACGGACTAGCGGCGAACACCGGGGAGCTGTTTTTT. Encoded protein: CASSHGLAANTGELFF.

V is TRBV9 and J is TRBJ2-5; 10 bases fit TRBD2. Per germline, CDR1 SGDLS and CDR2 YYNGEE. The ends lost 3 bases at V and 4 bases at J; junction bases unmatched: 15. The CDR3 covers 18 residues. Here the CDR3 reads CASSAAGGLAGVGETQYF. DNA of the CDR3: TGTGCCAGCAGCGCGGCAGGGGGCCTAGCGGGAGTAGGAGAGACCCAGTACTTC.

J is TRBJ1-4 and V is TRBV10-2; 7 nucleotides agree with TRBD1. CDR1 is WSHSY and CDR2 is SAAADI in the germline V gene. V lost 6 bases, J lost 4 bases, and 5 bases stayed unmatched. The CDR3 runs to 14 residues. Here the CDR3 reads CASRSGTVNEKLFF. Written as DNA, the CDR3 is TGCGCCAGCAGGTCCGGGACAGTTAATGAAAAACTGTTTTTT.

This clone was counted a few times. This sequence joins TRBV7-8 and TRBJ2-1; perhaps TRBD2 as D (5 bases). There are 15 residues in the CDR3. Germline V gene lookup returns CDR1 SGHVS and CDR2 FQNEAQ. V shed 1 base and J shed 2 bases, with 9 bases lying between them. The CDR3 loop reads CASSLESGTYNEQFF. In DNA, the CDR3 is TGTGCCAGCAGCTTAGAGTCGGGAACCTACAATGAGCAGTTCTTC.

V usage is TRBV20-1 and J usage is TRBJ1-6; D is unresolved. The V end lost 3 bases, the J end lost 0 bases, and 24 bases lay between the germline ends. The CDR3 runs 20 residues. The germline V gene encodes CDR1 DFQATT and CDR2 SNEGSKA (reference sequence). CDR3 protein: CSASDIGWVGMNSYNSPLHF. In DNA, the CDR3 is TGCAGTGCTAGTGATATTGGATGGGTCGGGATGAACTCCTATAATTCACCCCTCCACTTT.

The rearrangement joins TRBV6-6 to TRBJ1-4, with D uncertain. This CDR3 contains 13 residues. Between the trimmed V and J ends, which lost 7 bases and 4 bases, there was a span of 10 bases. The germline V gene encodes CDR1 MNHNY and CDR2 SVGAGI (reference sequence). Here the CDR3 DNA reads TGTGCCAGCACGAGAAGTCTTAATGAAAAACTGTTTTTT. It translates to CASTRSLNEKLFF.

J is TRBJ2-2 and V is TRBV24-1, with D uncertain. Germline V gene sequence: CDR1 KGHDR, CDR2 SFDVKD. The CDR3 totals 13 residues. Trimming took 4 bases from V and 2 from J, leaving 4 bases between them. DNA of the CDR3: TGTGCCACCAGTGACCATAACACCGGGGAGCTGTTTTTT. Encoded protein: CATSDHNTGELFF.

V and J are TRBV5-1 and TRBJ2-7; D not certain. The CDR3 is made up of 15 amino acids. The germline V gene encodes CDR1 SGHRS and CDR2 YFSETQ. V dropped 1 base and J dropped 3 bases, with 14 bases sitting between them. The CDR3 sequence: CASSLLARSVYEQYF. The DNA for the CDR3 is TGCGCCAGCAGCTTGCTTGCCAGGTCCGTCTACGAGCAGTACTTC.

The rearrangement joins TRBV19 to TRBJ2-3; 8 bases are shared with TRBD2. CDR1 is LNHDA and CDR2 is SQIVND in the germline V gene (reference sequence). Unmatched junction bases numbered 3, after V lost 4 bases and J lost 6 bases. This CDR3 has 13 residues. CDR3 bases: TGTGCCAGTAGTAGGCGACTAGCGGATACGCAGTATTTT. It is translated as CASSRRLADTQYF.

The rearrangement links TRBV27 to TRBJ2-5, with TRBD2 matching 8 bases. Per the germline V gene, CDR1 is MNHEY and CDR2 is SMNVEV (reference sequence). The junction had 11 bases not matched to a gene; V was cut back by 4 bases and J by 4 bases. The CDR3 is made up of 16 amino acids. CDR3 bases: TGTGCCAGCAGTTCGACAGGTCTCGCGGGGGGAGAGACCCAGTACTTC. Its translation: CASSSTGLAGGETQYF.

The chain is built from TRBV7-9 and TRBJ1-5; D is uncertain. The CDR3 runs to 16 residues. V was shortened by 1 base and J by 3 bases, with 13 bases between the two germline ends. Per the germline V gene, CDR1 is SEHNR and CDR2 is FQNEAQ (reference sequence). The DNA for the CDR3 is TGTGCCAGCAGCTTAGGGCCAGGCGGGAACAATCAGCCCCAGCATTTT. This gives the protein CASSLGPGGNNQPQHF.

The chain carries TRBV7-8 and TRBJ1-1; D is unclear. V lost 5 bases to trimming and J lost 6 bases, with 19 bases between them. This CDR3 is 15 amino acids long. The germline CDR1 and CDR2 sequences are SGHVS and FQNEAQ. The CDR3 loop is CASSLWRMARSEAFF. In nucleotides, the CDR3 is TGTGCCAGCAGCCTCTGGAGGATGGCAAGGTCTGAAGCTTTCTTT.